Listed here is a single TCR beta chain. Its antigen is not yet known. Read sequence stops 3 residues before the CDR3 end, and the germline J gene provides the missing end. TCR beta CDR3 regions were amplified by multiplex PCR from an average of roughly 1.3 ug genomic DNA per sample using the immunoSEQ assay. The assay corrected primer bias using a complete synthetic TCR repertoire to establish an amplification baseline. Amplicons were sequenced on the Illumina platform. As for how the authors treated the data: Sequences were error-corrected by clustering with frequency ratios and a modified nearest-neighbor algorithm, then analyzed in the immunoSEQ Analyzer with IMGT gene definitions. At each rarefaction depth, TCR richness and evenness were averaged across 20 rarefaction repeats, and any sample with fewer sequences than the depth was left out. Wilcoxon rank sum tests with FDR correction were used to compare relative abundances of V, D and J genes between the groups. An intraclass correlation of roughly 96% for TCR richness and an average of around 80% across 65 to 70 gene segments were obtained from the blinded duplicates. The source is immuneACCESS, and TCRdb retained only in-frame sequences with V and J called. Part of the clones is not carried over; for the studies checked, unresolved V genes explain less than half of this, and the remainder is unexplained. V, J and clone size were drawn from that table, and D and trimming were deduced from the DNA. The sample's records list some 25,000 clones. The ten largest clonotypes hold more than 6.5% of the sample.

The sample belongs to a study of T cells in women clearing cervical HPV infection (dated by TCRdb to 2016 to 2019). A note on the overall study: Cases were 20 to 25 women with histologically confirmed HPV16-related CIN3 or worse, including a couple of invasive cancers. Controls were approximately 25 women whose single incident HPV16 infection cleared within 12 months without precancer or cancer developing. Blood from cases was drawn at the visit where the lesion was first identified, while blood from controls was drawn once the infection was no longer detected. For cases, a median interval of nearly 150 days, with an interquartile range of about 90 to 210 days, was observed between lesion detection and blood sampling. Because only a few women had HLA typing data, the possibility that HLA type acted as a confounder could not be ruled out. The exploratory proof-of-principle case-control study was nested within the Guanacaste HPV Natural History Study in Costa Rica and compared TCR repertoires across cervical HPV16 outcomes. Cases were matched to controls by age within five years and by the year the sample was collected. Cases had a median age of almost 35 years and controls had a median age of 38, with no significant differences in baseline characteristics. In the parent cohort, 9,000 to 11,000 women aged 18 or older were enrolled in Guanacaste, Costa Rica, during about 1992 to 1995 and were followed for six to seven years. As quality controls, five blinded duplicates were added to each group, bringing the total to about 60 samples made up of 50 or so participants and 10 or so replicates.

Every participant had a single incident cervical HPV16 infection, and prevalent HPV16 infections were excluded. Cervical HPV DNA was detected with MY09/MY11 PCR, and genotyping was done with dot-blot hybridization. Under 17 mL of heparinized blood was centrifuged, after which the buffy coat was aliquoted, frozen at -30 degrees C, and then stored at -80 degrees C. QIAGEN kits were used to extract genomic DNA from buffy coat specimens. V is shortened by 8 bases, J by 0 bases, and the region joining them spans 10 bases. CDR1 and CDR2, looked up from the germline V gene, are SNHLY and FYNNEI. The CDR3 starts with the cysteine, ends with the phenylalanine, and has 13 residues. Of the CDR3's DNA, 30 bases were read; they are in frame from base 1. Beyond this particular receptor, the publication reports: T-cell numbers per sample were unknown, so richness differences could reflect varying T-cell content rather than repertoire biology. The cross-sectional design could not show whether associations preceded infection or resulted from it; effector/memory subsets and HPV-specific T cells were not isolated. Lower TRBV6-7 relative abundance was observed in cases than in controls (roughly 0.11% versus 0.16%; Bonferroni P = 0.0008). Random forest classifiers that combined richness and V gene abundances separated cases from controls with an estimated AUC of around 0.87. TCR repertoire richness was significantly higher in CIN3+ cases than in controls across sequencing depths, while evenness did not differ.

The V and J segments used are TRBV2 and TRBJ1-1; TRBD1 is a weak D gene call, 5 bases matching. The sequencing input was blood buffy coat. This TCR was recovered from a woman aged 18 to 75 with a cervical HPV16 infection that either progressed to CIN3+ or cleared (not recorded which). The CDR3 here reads CASRGDVNTEAFF. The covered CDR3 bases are TGTGCCAGCCGGGGGGATGTGAACACTGAA.